This T cell receptor beta chain was captured by sequencing in a study of control samples from healthy donors and cancer patients. Germline CDR1 and CDR2: SGHTA and FQGNSA. V dropped 5 bases and J dropped 7; count of bases not matched to a gene: 12. The CDR3 has 15 residues. TCRdb keeps only in-frame clones here, not all; method: immunoSEQ multiplex PCR. Here the sample spans around 42,000 clones, roughly 83% being singletons. The sequenced sample consisted of blood. This TCR came from a man aged 55 to 70 in good health. The chain couples TRBV7-2 to TRBJ2-7, with TRBD1 matching over 9 bases. CDR3 coding DNA: TGTGCCAGCAGCCATGCACAGGGGGCGCTTGGGGAGCAGTACTTC. This translates into CASSHAQGALGEQYF.